The 12 T cell receptor beta chains below were found in one sample sequenced in a study of tumor-infiltrating lymphocytes in primary liver carcinoma. TCR beta cDNA was prepared out of approximately 470 ng total RNA by means of a constant-region primer. Nested multiplex PCR, run for three rounds with slightly modified ARM-PCR, yielded TCR beta libraries. Both of the initial two PCR rounds ran for approximately 11 cycles and employed TRBV1-TRBV30 forward primers alongside a C-beta reverse primer. MiXCR, run by TCRdb on the multiplex PCR reads, gives a single entry per CDR3 protein. Of about 190,000 distinct CDR3 sequences in the sample, around four fifths were seen once. Unsorted bulk tissue (about 18-30 mg) underwent RNA and DNA co-extraction. Specimen: tumor tissue from primary liver carcinoma. All receptors derive from a man aged 40-49 years with primary liver carcinoma and hepatitis B virus infection.

About this clonotype itself: Given the absence of the conserved phenylalanine or tryptophan at the CDR3 end, a read error is likely. This sequence joins TRBV2 and TRBJ2-3; TRBD1 might be the D (5 bases). This CDR3 has 14 amino acids. Germline lookup yields CDR1 SNHLY and CDR2 FYNNEI. The CDR3 here is CVSSIQVPTDTQYL. CDR3 sequence (DNA): TGTGTCAGCAGTATACAGGTACCCACAGATACGCAGTATTTG.

To note about this clonotype: One junction end does not reproduce the germline sequence, and a read error may be involved. The chain recombines TRBV6-5 with TRBJ2-3; D gene unclear. The CDR3 length is 13 residues. The V gene's germline CDR1 is MNHEY and CDR2 SVGAGI. The CDR3 bases are TGTGCCAGCAGTCTCCAGAGCACAGATATGGAGAATTTT. Encoded protein: CASSLQSTDMENF.

This chain links TRBV12-3 or TRBV12-4 with TRBJ1-1, with 7 bases fitting TRBD1. V lost 6 bases, J lost 12 bases, and 22 bases stayed unmatched. The CDR3 totals 16 residues. CDR3 nucleotides: TGTGCCAGCAGCCGCGCGCGACAGGGTTTAAACACTGGAACTTTCTTT. Amino acid sequence: CASSRARQGLNTGTFF.

This clonotype was counted once. A much larger clone is a single base away; this may be a read error. The rearrangement joins TRBV6-2 or TRBV6-3 to TRBJ2-1; 10 bases match TRBD2. The CDR3 has 15 residues. Germline assignment: CDR1 MNHEY and CDR2 SVGEGT. The CDR3 coding sequence is TGTGCCAGCTTACAAAGCGGGAGGGCCGACATTGAGCAGTCCTTC. As protein: CASLQSGRADIEQSF.

About this clonotype itself: At one end, the junction sequence differs from germline, possibly due to a read error. This chain uses TRBV5-5 with TRBJ2-2, with D tentatively TRBD2 (5 bases). CDR1 and CDR2 (germline): SGHKS, YYEKEE (reference sequence). The CDR3 consists of 16 residues. CDR3 sequence: CVSGLTQTAYTGELFF. CDR3 nucleotides: TGTGTCAGCGGCTTGACCCAAACAGCTTACACCGGGGAGCTGTTTTTT.

To note about this clonotype: Mismatch with germline at one junction end may stem from a read error. This sequence joins TRBV29-1 and TRBJ2-5, with 11 bases lining up with TRBD1. This CDR3 is built from 15 residues. The V gene's germline CDR1 is SQVTM and CDR2 ANQGSEA. CDR3 DNA: TGCAGTGTTGAAGCGGACAGGGGGCGAACAGAGACCCACTACTTC. It is translated as CSVEADRGRTETHYF.

Regarding this clonotype: Because it lacks the conserved phenylalanine or tryptophan at the end, this CDR3 is likely a read error. As DNA, the CDR3 is TGTGTCAGCAGCCCTGGGACTCTCCTGGGAGCTTTCTCT. Protein: CVSSPGTLLGAFS. The genes are TRBV28 and TRBJ1-1; the D gene is possibly TRBD1 (5 bases). This CDR3 spans 13 amino acids. CDR1 and CDR2 from the germline V gene are MDHEN and SYDVKM.

This sequence joins TRBV29-1 and TRBJ1-2, with TRBD1 as a possible D gene (5 bases). Germline V CDR1 and CDR2: SQVTM, ANQGSEA. Trimming left V 4 bases short and J 0 bases short, with 24 bases between. The CDR3 is made up of 18 amino acids. The CDR3 sequence: CSVGIGTGTQVANYGYTF. CDR3 bases: TGCAGCGTTGGGATAGGAACAGGAACTCAAGTGGCTAACTATGGCTACACCTTC.

The chain joins TRBV6-1 to TRBJ2-4; 8 bases are shared with TRBD1. The DNA end is more similar to TRBJ2-1, so the J call may be wrong. This CDR3 region has 16 residues. Germline V lookup: CDR1 MNHNS, CDR2 SASEGT. Here the CDR3 DNA reads TGTGCCAGCAGTGCCACAGGGGGGTTCGGCAACAGCATTCAGTTCTTC. Translation gives CASSATGGFGNSIQFF.

With respect to this clonotype: A much larger clone lies one base from this, so it may be a read error. The V gene is TRBV28, the J gene TRBJ2-1; D might be TRBD1 or TRBD2, each matching 5 bases. CDR1 is MDHEN, CDR2 SYDVKM, per germline. This CDR3 is built from 15 residues. The V end lost 11 bases, the J end lost 0 bases, and 17 bases lay between the germline ends. CDR3 DNA: TGTGCCTGCACTGGTTGGGGGAGCTCCTACAATGAGCAGTTCTTC. Residues: CACTGWGSSYNEQFF.

Remarks on this clonotype: A read error may explain this, as a much larger clone is one base away. DNA of the CDR3: TGTGCCACAGCGGTCCGGGGCCCAGAGGTCGGTGAAGCTTTCTTT. The encoded protein is CATAVRGPEVGEAFF. The rearrangement links TRBV2 to TRBJ1-1; TRBD1 might be the D (5 bases). The CDR3 has 15 amino acids. CDR1 and CDR2 from the germline V gene are SNHLY and FYNNEI. Deletions cut 10 bases from V and 7 bases from J, with 25 bases between.

CDR3 region: CASSGGAGPFF. CDR3 nucleotides: TGTGCCAGCAGTGGGGGAGCAGGACCTTTCTTT. The chain has TRBV6-2 or TRBV6-3 and TRBJ1-1; TRBD1 might be the D (5 bases). From germline, CDR1 is MNHEY and CDR2 SVGEGT. This CDR3 is built from 11 residues. V was clipped by 5 bases and J by 12 bases, with 13 bases between them.